The 14 T cell receptor beta chains given below trace back to one sample, sequenced in a study of cytomegalovirus exposure and HLA in healthy donors. Both 60 Vbeta primers and 13 Jbeta primers went into the PCR. Sequencing was performed with immunoSEQ multiplex PCR; in TCRdb, only in-frame clones are kept and a portion is missing. Of 90,000 to 140,000 clones listed, roughly 73% are singletons. The sample was PBMCs. These receptor sequences come from a woman aged 40-49 years in good health and CMV-seropositive.

The chain carries TRBV4-1 and TRBJ1-1, with a possible D match to TRBD1 (5 bases). Germline V CDR1 and CDR2: MGHRA, YSYEKL. The CDR3 totals 16 residues. V lost 0 bases to trimming and J lost 3 bases, with 14 bases between them. For the CDR3, the DNA is TGCGCCAGCAGCCAAGACGGTTGGGGGGGGGACACTGAAGCTTTCTTT. This translates into CASSQDGWGGDTEAFF.

The chain employs TRBV2 and TRBJ2-3; 8 bases fit TRBD2. This CDR3 is built from 17 residues. J lost 1 base, V lost 6 bases, and 12 bases had no gene match. Germline V gives CDR1 SNHLY, CDR2 FYNNEI. The CDR3 nucleotides read TGTGCCAGCAGAGGACTAGCTGGTAGATCACGCACAGATACGCAGTATTTT. Amino acid sequence: CASRGLAGRSRTDTQYF. Based on the CDR3 plus reference TRBV2 and TRBJ2-3, the full variable domain is EPEVTQTPSHQVTQMGQEVILRCVPISNHLYFYWYRQILGQKVEFLVSFYNNEISEKSEIFDDQFSVERPDGSNFTLKIRSTKLEDSAMYFCASRGLAGRSRTDTQYFGPGTRLTVL.

The CDR3, as DNA: TGCGCCAGCAGCCAAGAGAATAGCGGGAGACCCCCATGGGGGCAGTTCTTC. Its protein is CASSQENSGRPPWGQFF. The V and J genes are TRBV4-1 and TRBJ2-1; 9 bases align to TRBD2. CDR3 length: 17 amino acids. The V segment lost 0 bases and the J segment 12 bases; nucleotides outside the gene matches: 15. The germline V gene encodes CDR1 MGHRA and CDR2 YSYEKL.

This sequence joins TRBV10-3 and TRBJ2-2; 8 bases line up with TRBD2. This CDR3 is 16 amino acids long. Trimming removed 7 bases from V and 6 bases from J; junction bases left unmatched: 13. From germline, CDR1 is ENHRY and CDR2 SYGVKD. The CDR3 region has the DNA TGTGCCATCAAGGTTGGCGAACTAGCGGCCCCCGGGGAGCTGTTTTTT. Amino acids: CAIKVGELAAPGELFF.

This clone was observed a handful of times. The chain has TRBV6-5 and TRBJ2-1; 13 bases agree with TRBD2. Germline V gene sequence: CDR1 MNHEY, CDR2 SVGAGI. The CDR3 has 15 amino acids. The junction had 7 bases not matched to a gene; V was cut back by 6 bases and J by 8 bases. CDR3 in amino acids: CASRPGLAGVDEQFF. The CDR3 DNA reads as TGTGCCAGCAGGCCTGGACTAGCGGGAGTGGATGAGCAGTTCTTC.

In its sample, this clone was seen once. The V call is TRBV9, the J call TRBJ1-2; possible D gene TRBD1, 6 bases. With 3 bases removed from V and 4 bases from J, the gap between germline ends came to 16 bases. The CDR3 loop spans 15 amino acids. Per the germline V gene, CDR1 is SGDLS and CDR2 is YYNGEE. The CDR3 is CASSAQQGPLYGYTF. Written as DNA, the CDR3 is TGTGCCAGCAGCGCCCAACAGGGACCACTCTATGGCTACACCTTC.

V usage is TRBV28 and J usage is TRBJ2-1; 8 nucleotides line up with TRBD2. The CDR3 runs to 15 residues. V trimming: 3 bases; J trimming: 9 bases; junction bases outside the gene matches: 10. Germline values: CDR1 MDHEN, CDR2 SYDVKM. The CDR3 coding sequence is TGTGCCAGCAGTTTGAGGGGGAGCGGGAGACTTGAGCAGTTCTTC. Amino acids: CASSLRGSGRLEQFF.

This clone was detected once. V usage is TRBV28 and J usage is TRBJ2-4; 9 bases fit TRBD1. This CDR3 contains 14 residues. Germline CDR1 is MDHEN and CDR2 is SYDVKM. J lost 5 bases, V lost 2 bases, and 1 base had no gene match. The CDR3 loop is CASSLGTGQNIQYF. As DNA, the CDR3 is TGTGCCAGCAGTTTAGGGACAGGGCAAAACATTCAGTACTTC. The complete variable domain, with remaining parts taken from reference TRBV28 and TRBJ2-4, reads DVKVTQSSRYLVKRTGEKVFLECVQDMDHENMFWYRQDPGLGLRLIYFSYDVKMKEKGDIPEGYSVSREKKERFSLILESASTNQTSMYLCASSLGTGQNIQYFGAGTRLSVL.

Only a few counts were recorded for this clone. The gene calls are TRBV28 and TRBJ1-1; 9 bases agree with TRBD1. The V and J ends lost 6 bases and 6 bases, in that order; junction bases with no gene match: 8. Germline V gene lookup returns CDR1 MDHEN and CDR2 SYDVKM. The CDR3 extends over 14 amino acids. This CDR3 is CASSRQGEGAEAFF. In DNA form, the CDR3 reads TGTGCCAGCAGCCGACAGGGGGAAGGGGCTGAAGCTTTCTTT.

The gene calls are TRBV4-1 and TRBJ2-5, with 7 positions matching TRBD2. Germline V gives CDR1 MGHRA, CDR2 YSYEKL. J was trimmed by 2 bases and V by 2 bases; bases with no gene match: 5. CDR3 length equals 15 residues. The CDR3 loop is CASSQTGLWQETQYF. The CDR3 DNA is TGCGCCAGCAGCCAAACGGGACTATGGCAAGAGACCCAGTACTTC.

The gene calls are TRBV6-1 and TRBJ2-1; the D gene is possibly TRBD2 (6 bases). From germline, CDR1 is MNHNS and CDR2 SASEGT. The CDR3 covers 15 residues. The V end was cut by 2 bases, the J end by 9 bases, with 17 bases between. The CDR3 DNA is TGTGCCAGCAGTGAACCGGGAGTTCGACCGGGTGAGCAGTTCTTC. Protein: CASSEPGVRPGEQFF.

The chain has TRBV10-3 and TRBJ2-7, with a possible D match to TRBD1 (6 bases). Germline V CDR1 and CDR2: ENHRY, SYGVKD. CDR3 length equals 13 residues. The germline V and J ends were trimmed by 8 bases and 5 bases, with 16 bases remaining between them. The CDR3: CAIRIRGSDEQYF. CDR3 in DNA: TGTGCCATCCGAATCAGGGGCTCTGACGAGCAGTACTTC.

V is TRBV4-3 and J is TRBJ2-2; 7 bases map to TRBD1. The ends lost 0 bases at V and 4 bases at J; junction bases unmatched: 11. CDR1 is LGHNA, CDR2 YSLEER, per germline. This CDR3 has 18 residues. The CDR3 loop is CASSQEAPGQFITGELFF. CDR3 DNA: TGCGCCAGCAGCCAAGAAGCCCCGGGACAGTTCATCACCGGGGAGCTGTTTTTT.

The genes are TRBV28 and TRBJ1-1; TRBD1 might be the D (6 bases). Germline V gene sequence: CDR1 MDHEN, CDR2 SYDVKM. V gave up 8 bases and J gave up 2 bases, with 12 bases separating them. The CDR3 has 13 amino acids. The chain's CDR3 is CASGPDRNTEAFF. In nucleotides, the CDR3 is TGTGCCAGCGGCCCGGACAGAAACACTGAAGCTTTCTTT.